This T cell receptor (beta chain) was observed in a study of blood T cells in healthy people across ages. Overall study context: The capture of about one barcoded beta molecule per two T cells was achieved by template switching.

CDR1 MDHEN and CDR2 SYDVKM come from the germline V gene. The CDR3 sequence is 15 residues long. Researchers collected ten milliliters of peripheral blood from every single donor. The study's findings and limits: Per-million-T-cell TCR beta diversity fell roughly linearly with age. Donor CMV infection status was unknown, possibly confounding age-related changes in expanded clonotypes.

To note about this clonotype: Its antigen remains unknown.

The second PCR ran about 6 to 12 cycles with a sample-barcoded 5' primer and J-beta primers. Via MiXCR, TCRdb re-called the 5' RACE reads, giving one row per CDR3 protein. The sample has fewer than 900,000 distinct CDR3 sequences; roughly 34% are singletons. The clonotype was recovered from a man between 18 and 35 years old in good health. The chain combines TRBV28 with TRBJ2-4; 7 positions agree with TRBD2. The J call is in doubt because the DNA end fits TRBJ2-7 better. The sequenced sample was blood. The DNA of the CDR3 is TGTGCCAGCAGTTTTTGGAGGCGGGAGTCTTACGAGCAGTACTTC. Its protein product is CASSFWRRESYEQYF.